Sequencing of this T cell receptor (beta chain) was carried out in a study of beta chain features in type 1 diabetes. Study conclusions and caveats: Shorter templates might be favored by PCR, and equally so in patients and in controls. Moderate yet significant TCRB CDR3 shortening was seen in Type 1 diabetes patients in all four CD4+ subsets. In these data, an HLA type influence on TCRB rearrangement remained unresolved.

The V gene's germline CDR1 is MNHNS and CDR2 SASEGT. CDR3 length: 14 residues. Trimming cost V 0 bases and J 6 bases, with 8 bases left between them. Sequenced material consisted of expressed TCRB transcripts (all of the isolated RNA was reverse transcribed). Clones were sequenced by immunoSEQ multiplex PCR, and TCRdb holds only the in-frame ones, with some missing. The sample carries about 700,000 clones, 10% to 15% recorded once. Every single donor gave one heparinised blood draw, and these averaged about 116 mL. With respect to this clone: What it recognizes is unknown.

Material for sequencing was naive CD4+ T cells from blood. The chain combines TRBV6-1 with TRBJ2-2; D gene uncertain. This clonotype was sampled from a man aged 18-30 years with type 1 diabetes. In nucleotides, the CDR3 is TGTGCCAGCAGTGAAGCCCCCAATGCCGGGGAGCTGTTTTTT. Translating it yields CASSEAPNAGELFF.